The 26 T cell receptor beta chains in this list originate from one sample, sequenced in a study of T cells in Graves' hyperthyroidism and ophthalmopathy. Amplified TCR beta CDR3 regions came from RNA transcripts. In the first-round RT-PCR of the TCR CDR3, the HTBI primer set was used. A single record per CDR3 protein comes from TCRdb applying MiXCR to the multiplex PCR reads. The sample yields some 400,000 distinct CDR3 sequences, approximately 13% seen once. The material sequenced was blood. These receptors came from a man aged 25-40 years with Graves' hyperthyroidism that later progressed to Graves' ophthalmopathy.

This clonotype has at least ten counts. The V call is TRBV5-1, the J call TRBJ1-6; D possibly corresponds to TRBD1 (6 bases). This CDR3 spans 15 amino acids. CDR1 and CDR2 (germline): SGHRS, YFSETQ. V lost 0 bases to trimming and J lost 9 bases, with 13 bases between them. The CDR3 loop reads CASSLGAGVSSPLHF. CDR3 DNA: TGCGCCAGCAGCTTGGGGGCAGGGGTCAGTTCACCCCTCCACTTT.

J is TRBJ2-5 and V is TRBV5-6; D possibly matches TRBD1 or TRBD2 (6 bases each). The CDR3 loop spans 14 amino acids. Trimming removed 5 bases at V and 5 bases at J, with 16 bases between. Germline assignment: CDR1 SGHDT and CDR2 YYEEEE. In DNA, the CDR3 is TGTGCCAGCAGGCCCATGGGGGGCGGGGAGACCCAGTACTTC. Amino acid sequence: CASRPMGGGETQYF.

The gene calls are TRBV20-1 and TRBJ2-5, with 8 positions matching TRBD2. This CDR3 contains 15 residues. Trimming at V came to 4 bases and at J to 4 bases, leaving 11 bases not matched to a gene. Germline V gives CDR1 DFQATT, CDR2 SNEGSKA (reference sequence). CDR3 DNA sequence: TGCAGTGCTACCCCGGGGGGGGGTTTTCCAGAGACCCAGTACTTC. It encodes CSATPGGGFPETQYF.

This clonotype was seen repeatedly, ten times or more. The chain couples TRBV20-1 to TRBJ2-1; 9 bases fit TRBD2. Unmatched junction bases numbered 6, after V lost 2 bases and J lost 4 bases. The V gene's germline CDR1 is DFQATT and CDR2 SNEGSKA (reference sequence). This CDR3 is built from 15 residues. In DNA, the CDR3 is TGCAGTGCTAGACCCAGGACTAGCGAGTACAATGAGCAGTTCTTC. Translation gives CSARPRTSEYNEQFF.

This clonotype appeared many times. The chain couples TRBV12-3 or TRBV12-4 to TRBJ1-5, with D perhaps matching TRBD1 (5 bases). The ends were cut back, 2 bases at V and 3 bases at J, with 11 bases in the middle. The CDR3 extends over 15 amino acids. The CDR3 nucleotides are TGTGCCAGCAGTTTATTGCAGGGCTTCAATCAGCCCCAGCATTTT. Translation: CASSLLQGFNQPQHF.

This clonotype has just a few counts. The gene calls are TRBV6-6 and TRBJ1-1, with 11 positions matching TRBD1. Germline CDR1 and CDR2: MNHNY and SVGAGI (reference sequence). CDR3 size: 12 residues. With V trimmed by 2 bases and J by 11 bases, 1 base remained unmatched. This CDR3 reads CASSYGTGGAFF. Here the CDR3 DNA reads TGTGCCAGCAGTTACGGGACAGGGGGTGCTTTCTTT.

The sample holds a few counts of this clonotype. The chain links TRBV29-1 to TRBJ2-7, with a weak D call TRBD2 (6 bases). V lost 4 bases, J lost 3 bases, and 13 bases lay in between. The CDR3 is 13 amino acids. CDR1 is SQVTM and CDR2 is ANQGSEA in the germline V gene. The CDR3 reads CSVVSGVSYEQYF. The DNA for the CDR3 is TGCAGCGTTGTATCGGGGGTGAGCTACGAGCAGTACTTC.

This clonotype was observed a handful of times. This chain connects TRBV30 to TRBJ2-3; 10 bases line up with TRBD1. Germline V gene sequence: CDR1 GTSNPN, CDR2 SVGIG (reference sequence). The trim removed 0 bases at V and 0 bases at J, leaving 6 bases unmatched. There are 17 residues in the CDR3. The chain's CDR3 is CAWSVGWTGGSTDTQYF. The CDR3 DNA reads as TGTGCCTGGAGTGTAGGGTGGACAGGGGGGAGCACAGATACGCAGTATTTT.

In this sample, this clonotype turned up many times. V usage is TRBV12-5 and J usage is TRBJ1-1; unclear D gene. The V end lost 1 base, the J end lost 5 bases, and 8 bases lay between the germline ends. CDR3 length equals 13 residues. The V gene's germline CDR1 is LGHNT and CDR2 FRNRAP. CDR3 DNA sequence: TGTGCTAGTGGTTTGGAGCGGAGGACTGAAGCTTTCTTT. This encodes CASGLERRTEAFF. Full variable domain (remainder filled in from reference TRBV12-5 and TRBJ1-1): DARVTQTPRHKVTEMGQEVTMRCQPILGHNTVFWYRQTMMQGLELLAYFRNRAPLDDSGMPKDRFSAEMPDATLATLKIQPSEPRDSAVYFCASGLERRTEAFFGQGTRLTVV.

This clonotype was picked up many times. The gene calls are TRBV12-3 or TRBV12-4 and TRBJ2-2; 8 nucleotides agree with TRBD2. The J segment lost 4 bases and the V segment lost 8 bases, leaving 6 bases of the junction unmatched. CDR3 length equals 14 residues. The CDR3 nucleotides read TGTGCCAGCGGGCAGGCGGGAGGCACCGGGGAGCTGTTTTTT. It codes for CASGQAGGTGELFF.

The chain couples TRBV19 to TRBJ1-4, with 7 nucleotides matching TRBD1. Trimming took 3 bases from V and 8 from J; bases not matched to a gene: 9. In germline, CDR1 is LNHDA, CDR2 SQIVND (reference sequence). The length of the CDR3 is 15 residues. Here the CDR3 reads CASSIPGQPKEKLFF. The CDR3 DNA follows: TGTGCCAGTAGTATTCCGGGACAGCCAAAGGAAAAACTGTTTTTT. Drawing the rest from reference TRBV19 and TRBJ1-4, the complete variable domain is DGGITQSPKYLFRKEGQNVTLSCEQNLNHDAMYWYRQDPGQGLRLIYYSQIVNDFQKGDIAEGYSVSREKKESFPLTVTSAQKNPTAFYLCASSIPGQPKEKLFFGSGTQLSVL.

The chain is built from TRBV25-1 and TRBJ1-5; D is unresolved. The CDR3 runs to 15 residues. V lost 2 bases, J lost 3 bases, and 11 bases lay in between. In germline, CDR1 is MGHDK, CDR2 SYGVNS. The CDR3 region has the DNA TGTGCCAGCAGTGAAAGTGAGTCAGTCAATCAGCCCCAGCATTTT. Translated, it gives CASSESESVNQPQHF.

The chain has TRBV4-1 and TRBJ2-7, with D uncertain. Trimming removed 1 base from V and 2 bases from J, with 12 bases in between. Germline-derived CDR1 and CDR2 are MGHRA and YSYEKL. The CDR3 has 15 residues. CDR3 in DNA: TGCGCCAGCAGCCAAGGGGTTACTCAACCCTACGAGCAGTACTTC. Its protein product is CASSQGVTQPYEQYF.

This clonotype has just a few counts. The chain carries TRBV20-1 and TRBJ2-2; D perhaps matches TRBD1 (6 bases). V was shortened by 3 bases and J by 4 bases, with 18 bases between the two germline ends. Germline-derived CDR1 and CDR2 are DFQATT and SNEGSKA (reference sequence). This CDR3 comprises 16 residues. DNA of the CDR3: TGCAGTGCTAGGCCTAATGAGGACAGAGTCACCGGGGAGCTGTTTTTT. The encoded protein is CSARPNEDRVTGELFF.

This clonotype was seen repeatedly, ten times or more. V gene TRBV7-3 combines with J gene TRBJ2-3, with 12 bases identical to TRBD2. This CDR3 has 16 amino acids. The V segment lost 5 bases and the J segment 3 bases; nucleotides outside the gene matches: 6. Per the germline V gene, CDR1 is SGHTA and CDR2 is FQGTGA. The CDR3 spells CASSTGLAGKTDTQYF. Here the CDR3 DNA reads TGTGCCAGCAGCACAGGACTAGCGGGGAAAACAGATACGCAGTATTTT.

This clonotype occurred many times. This rearrangement joins TRBV7-8 to TRBJ2-7; the D gene is possibly TRBD2 (5 bases). The CDR3 length is 13 residues. V was clipped by 0 bases and J by 7 bases, with 10 bases between them. Germline lookup yields CDR1 SGHVS and CDR2 FQNEAQ. The CDR3 bases are TGTGCCAGCAGCTTAGCGTTAGGCGGGGAGCAGTACTTC. Protein product: CASSLALGGEQYF.

This rearrangement joins TRBV24-1 to TRBJ2-5; D is uncertain. The V end was cut by 0 bases, the J end by 5 bases, with 3 bases between. Germline CDR1 KGHDR, CDR2 SFDVKD. The CDR3 totals 12 residues. CDR3 nucleotide sequence: TGTGCCACCAGTGATTTGATCGAGACCCAGTACTTC. This translates into CATSDLIETQYF.

This clonotype appeared many times. The V gene is TRBV30, the J gene TRBJ1-2; 9 nucleotides align to TRBD1. Trimming cost V 1 base and J 8 bases; bases outside gene matches: 11. This CDR3 is 15 amino acids long. Germline V gene sequence: CDR1 GTSNPN, CDR2 SVGIG (reference sequence). CDR3 sequence reads: CAWSGADRGGRGYTF. The DNA of the CDR3 is TGTGCCTGGAGTGGAGCGGACAGGGGAGGTCGGGGCTACACCTTC.

This clonotype was seen more than once but under ten times. The chain combines TRBV7-6 with TRBJ2-7; 13 bases are a match to TRBD2. Per germline, CDR1 SGHVS and CDR2 FNYEAQ. This CDR3 comprises 15 residues. V lost 4 bases and J lost 4; bases outside the gene matches: 4. The DNA for the CDR3 is TGTGCCAGCAGCTCCGGGACTAGCGGGGAGTACGAGCAGTACTTC. Translated: CASSSGTSGEYEQYF. Full variable domain (missing parts from reference TRBV7-6 and TRBJ2-7): GAGVSQSPRYKVTKRGQDVALRCDPISGHVSLYWYRQALGQGPEFLTYFNYEAQQDKSGLPNDRFSAERPEGSISTLTIQRTEQRDSAMYRCASSSGTSGEYEQYFGPGTRLTVT.

This clonotype was found many times. The chain combines TRBV12-3 or TRBV12-4 with TRBJ2-7; TRBD1 matches 9 bases. The J segment lost 0 bases and the V segment lost 6 bases, leaving 3 bases of the junction unmatched. The CDR3 consists of 14 residues. CDR3 DNA sequence: TGTGCCAGCAGCCGGGACAGGGCCTCCTACGAGCAGTACTTC. Translated: CASSRDRASYEQYF.

This chain joins TRBV5-1 and TRBJ2-2; TRBD2 matches 7 bases. CDR1 SGHRS and CDR2 YFSETQ come from the germline V gene. This CDR3 has 16 residues. V shed 1 base, J shed 0 bases, and the junction held 3 bases outside the gene matches. The CDR3 DNA sequence: TGCGCCAGCAGCTTGTCAGCGGGGACGAACACCGGGGAGCTGTTTTTT. Its protein is CASSLSAGTNTGELFF.

Ten or more counts support this clonotype. The chain recombines TRBV7-9 with TRBJ2-6; no clear D gene. Looked up from germline, CDR1 is SEHNR and CDR2 is FQNEAQ (reference sequence). The CDR3 is made up of 16 amino acids. Trimming stripped 10 bases from V and 4 bases from J, with 20 bases between. CDR3 residues: CATPTGQLGGANVLTF. The DNA for the CDR3 is TGTGCCACCCCTACCGGGCAGCTTGGAGGGGCCAACGTCCTGACTTTC. The full variable domain, with the rest looked up from reference TRBV7-9 and TRBJ2-6, is DTGVSQNPRHKITKRGQNVTFRCDPISEHNRLYWYRQTLGQGPEFLTYFQNEAQLEKSRLLSDRFSAERPKGSFSTLEIQRTEQGDSAMYLCATPTGQLGGANVLTFGAGSRLTVL.

This clonotype has a handful of counts. This sequence joins TRBV7-9 and TRBJ1-2; D call uncertain. V lost 8 bases and J lost 4, with 5 bases in between. This CDR3 contains 10 residues. Germline CDR1 reads SEHNR; CDR2 reads FQNEAQ (reference sequence). The CDR3 bases are TGTGCCAGCGGCCCCTATGGCTACACCTTC. Translation gives CASGPYGYTF.

This clonotype was counted at least ten times. This chain links TRBV7-9 with TRBJ2-5; D uncertain. The CDR3 has 11 amino acids. Germline V gene sequence: CDR1 SEHNR, CDR2 FQNEAQ (reference sequence). V lost 5 bases, J lost 3 bases, and 4 bases lay in between. This chain's CDR3 is CASSQKETQYF. The CDR3, as DNA: TGTGCCAGCAGCCAGAAAGAGACCCAGTACTTC.

This clonotype was counted ten times or more. The rearrangement joins TRBV6-1 to TRBJ1-6; 7 nucleotides match TRBD1. CDR1 MNHNS and CDR2 SASEGT come from the germline V gene. Germline trimming cut 6 bases from V and 10 bases from J; bases unmatched to any gene: 6. The CDR3 spans 13 residues. CDR3 nucleotides: TGTGCCAGCAGAAACAGGGGTGGCTCACCCCTCCACTTT. Translating it yields CASRNRGGSPLHF.

This clonotype was observed many times. The rearrangement uses TRBV5-5 and TRBJ2-2; tentative D call: TRBD2 (5 bases). Germline-derived CDR1 and CDR2 are SGHKS and YYEKEE (reference sequence). Trimming pared 7 bases from V and 1 base from J, leaving 8 bases between. This CDR3 spans 13 amino acids. The CDR3: CASRAGNTGELFF. CDR3 DNA sequence: TGTGCCAGCCGGGCGGGGAACACCGGGGAGCTGTTTTTT.